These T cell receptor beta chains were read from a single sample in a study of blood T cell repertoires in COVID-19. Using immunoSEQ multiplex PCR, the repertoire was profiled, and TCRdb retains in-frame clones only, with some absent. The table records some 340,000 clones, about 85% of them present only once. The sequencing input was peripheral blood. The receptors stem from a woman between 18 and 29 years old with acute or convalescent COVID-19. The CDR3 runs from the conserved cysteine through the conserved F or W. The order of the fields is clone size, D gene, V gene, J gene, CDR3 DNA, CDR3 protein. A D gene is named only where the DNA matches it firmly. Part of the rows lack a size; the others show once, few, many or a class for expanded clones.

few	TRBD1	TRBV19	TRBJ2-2	TGTGCCAGTAGTCCAACCTCCCGGGACAGGGTCCCCGGGGAGCTGTTTTTT	CASSPTSRDRVPGELFF
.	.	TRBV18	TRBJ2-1	TGTGCCAGCTCCCCCCCAGGGGCAGGACCCGCGAGCTCCTACAATGAGCAGTTCTTC	CASSPPGAGPASSYNEQFF
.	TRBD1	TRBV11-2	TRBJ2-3	TGTGCCAGCAGCTTTTCGACAGGGCCAGATACGCAGTATTTT	CASSFSTGPDTQYF
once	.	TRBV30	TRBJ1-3	TGTGCCTGCAACAGGGTCTTGGGGGGAAACACCATATATTTT	CACNRVLGGNTIYF
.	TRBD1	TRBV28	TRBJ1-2	TGTGCCAGCAGGAGGGGGCTAGGAGGCTACACCTTC	CASRRGLGGYTF
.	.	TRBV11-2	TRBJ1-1	TGTGCCAGCAGCATTCAGACTATGAACACTGAAGCTTTCTTT	CASSIQTMNTEAFF
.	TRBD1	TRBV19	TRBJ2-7	TGTGCCAGTAGTCCGGGGACAGGGGTTAACGAGCAGTACTTC	CASSPGTGVNEQYF
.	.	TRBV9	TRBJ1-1	TGTGCCAGCAGCCCAACAGGGAGATCGAACACTGAAGCTTTCTTT	CASSPTGRSNTEAFF
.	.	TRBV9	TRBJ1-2	TGTGCCAGCAGGGGCCATAGTGGCTACACCTTC	CASRGHSGYTF
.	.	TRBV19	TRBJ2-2	TGTGCCAGTAGGGCCATCGGGGAGCTGTTTTTT	CASRAIGELFF
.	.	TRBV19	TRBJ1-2	TGTGCCAGTAGTATGGCACGTATCTATGGCTACACCTTC	CASSMARIYGYTF
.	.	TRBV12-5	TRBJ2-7	TGTGCTAGTGGTAGCCCCCGGGACAAAGGTGGGTACGAGCAGTACTTC	CASGSPRDKGGYEQYF
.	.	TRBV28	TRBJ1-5	TGTGCCAGCAGCATCATGTCGGGGAGCTATCAGCCCCAGCATTTT	CASSIMSGSYQPQHF
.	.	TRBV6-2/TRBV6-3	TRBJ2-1	TGTGCCAGCAGCCCGCGTGTTGGTGAGCAGTTCTTC	CASSPRVGEQFF
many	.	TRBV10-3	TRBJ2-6	TGTGCCATCAGTGGGACAGTCTCTGGGGCCAACGTCCTGACTTTC	CAISGTVSGANVLTF
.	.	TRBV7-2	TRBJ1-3	TGTGCCAGCAGCCTAGGGGGGGTAACTGGAAACACCATATATTTT	CASSLGGVTGNTIYF
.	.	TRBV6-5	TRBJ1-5	TGTGCCAGCAGTTACGCGCCAGGGTACCAGCCCCAGCATTTT	CASSYAPGYQPQHF
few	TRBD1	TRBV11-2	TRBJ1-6	TGTGCCAGCAGTACCGGGACAGGGGGTAATTCACCCCTCCACTTT	CASSTGTGGNSPLHF
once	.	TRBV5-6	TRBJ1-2	TGTGCCAGCAGCTTTACGAGTGGCTACACCTTC	CASSFTSGYTF
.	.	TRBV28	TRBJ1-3	TGTGCCAGCAGCCTTGATTCACTCTCTGGAAACACCATATATTTT	CASSLDSLSGNTIYF
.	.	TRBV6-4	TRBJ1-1	TGTGCCAGCAGCGAGTCTTACGGGGACACTGAAGCTTTCTTT	CASSESYGDTEAFF
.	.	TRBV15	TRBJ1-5	TGTGCCACCAGCAGAGATCCGGGAGAGCCCCAGCATTTT	CATSRDPGEPQHF
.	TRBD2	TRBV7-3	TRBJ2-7	TGTGCCAGCAGTCCCCGAGGCCGGGGGGACGAGCAGTACTTC	CASSPRGRGDEQYF
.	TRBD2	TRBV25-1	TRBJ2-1	TGTGCCAGCAGTGAATGGGGGGGGTCCTCCTACAATGAGCAGTTCTTC	CASSEWGGSSYNEQFF
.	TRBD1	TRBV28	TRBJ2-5	TGTGCCAGCAGTTTATCCCCGACAGGGGTCCAAGAGACCCAGTACTTC	CASSLSPTGVQETQYF
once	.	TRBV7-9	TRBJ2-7	TGTGCCAGCAGCTTAGGAGTCTACGAGCAGTACTTC	CASSLGVYEQYF
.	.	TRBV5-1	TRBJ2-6	TGCGCCAGCAGCTTGTCAGGGGCTGGGGCCAACGTCCTGACTTTC	CASSLSGAGANVLTF
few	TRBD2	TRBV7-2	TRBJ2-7	TGTGCCAGCAGCTTAGCTAGCGGGATACCCTACGAGCAGTACTTC	CASSLASGIPYEQYF
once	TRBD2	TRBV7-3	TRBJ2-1	TGTGCCAGCAGCTCCGGGACTAGACGCTACAATGAGCAGTTCTTC	CASSSGTRRYNEQFF
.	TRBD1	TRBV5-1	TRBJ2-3	TGCGCCAGCAGCCTAGGACAGGGGGTAACAGATACGCAGTATTTT	CASSLGQGVTDTQYF
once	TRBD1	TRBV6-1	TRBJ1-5	TGTGCCAGCAGTGCCCCCGTGGCAGGGGGCAGGGAGCCCCAGCATTTT	CASSAPVAGGREPQHF
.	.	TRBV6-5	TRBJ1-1	TGTGCCAGCAGCATGGCCACTGAAGCTTTCTTT	CASSMATEAFF
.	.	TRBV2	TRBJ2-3	TGTGCCAGCAGTGCCCTAGTCGGGTCAGATACGCAGTATTTT	CASSALVGSDTQYF